The 30 T cell receptor beta chains below come from one sample, sequenced in a study of Graves' ophthalmopathy and Graves' hyperthyroidism. Amplified TCR beta CDR3 regions were obtained using RNA transcripts as template. Investigators did first-round RT-PCR with HTBI primers, then second-round multiplex PCR. TCRdb re-called the multiplex PCR reads through MiXCR, storing one row per CDR3 protein. The sample yields hundreds of thousands of distinct CDR3 sequences, approximately 15% seen once. The sequenced sample was blood. The receptors derive from a woman younger than 45 with Graves' ophthalmopathy.

This chain links TRBV30 with TRBJ2-7; D not certain. Trimming left V 0 bases short and J 5 bases short, with 8 bases between. Germline V gives CDR1 GTSNPN, CDR2 SVGIG (reference sequence). The CDR3 totals 12 residues. Here the CDR3 DNA reads TGTGCCTGGAGTGTTTCGAGGAACGAGCAGTACTTC. Translating gives CAWSVSRNEQYF.

The V call is TRBV7-9, the J call TRBJ1-1; 7 nucleotides agree with TRBD1. Germline V gene data show CDR1 as SEHNR and CDR2 as FQNEAQ (reference sequence). The length of the CDR3 is 13 residues. Trimming at V came to 3 bases and at J to 6 bases, leaving 4 bases not matched to a gene. The CDR3 is CASSFSRGSEAFF. CDR3 DNA: TGTGCCAGCAGCTTCTCCAGGGGGTCTGAAGCTTTCTTT.

In its sample, this clonotype was seen a few times. This chain connects TRBV30 to TRBJ2-7; the D gene is possibly TRBD1 (5 bases). Germline V gene sequence: CDR1 GTSNPN, CDR2 SVGIG (reference sequence). V was clipped by 1 base and J by 5 bases, with 21 bases between them. CDR3 length: 16 amino acids. In DNA, the CDR3 is TGTGCCTGGAGTGGAATAAGTCAGGGAACGGTCGACGAGCAGTACTTC. It yields the protein CAWSGISQGTVDEQYF.

This clonotype was recorded at least ten times. The chain recombines TRBV6-1 with TRBJ1-1; perhaps TRBD1 as D (5 bases). The CDR3 is made up of 13 amino acids. Trimming left V 8 bases short and J 2 bases short, with 12 bases between. Germline CDR1 is MNHNS and CDR2 is SASEGT. The CDR3 is CASHWGDNTEAFF. DNA for the CDR3: TGTGCCAGCCACTGGGGGGATAACACTGAAGCTTTCTTT.

This clonotype was counted at least ten times. The J gene is TRBJ2-5, the V gene TRBV5-6, with 8 positions matching TRBD2. The ends lost 0 bases at V and 7 bases at J; junction bases unmatched: 11. CDR1 is SGHDT and CDR2 is YYEEEE in the germline V gene. This CDR3 spans 16 amino acids. This CDR3 is CASSLVSGGVPWTQYF. CDR3 in DNA: TGTGCCAGCAGCTTGGTTTCCGGGGGGGTTCCGTGGACCCAGTACTTC.

This clonotype came up a few times. The chain employs TRBV28 and TRBJ2-7; 8 bases align to TRBD1. Germline-derived CDR1 and CDR2 are MDHEN and SYDVKM. Losses at the gene ends were 6 bases for V and 3 bases for J; bases not matched to a gene: 4. The CDR3 has 13 residues. This chain's CDR3 is CASSRQGFYEQYF. In nucleotides, the CDR3 is TGTGCCAGCAGCCGACAGGGGTTCTACGAGCAGTACTTC.

The chain links TRBV20-1 to TRBJ2-5; possibly TRBD1 for D (5 bases). This CDR3 comprises 15 residues. The germline V and J ends were trimmed by 0 bases and 4 bases, with 15 bases remaining between them. Germline CDR1 and CDR2: DFQATT and SNEGSKA (reference sequence). The DNA of the CDR3 is TGCAGTGCTAGAGACCTCAGGGTAGGGTTAGAGACCCAGTACTTC. Residues: CSARDLRVGLETQYF.

In its sample, this clonotype was seen a few times. The genes are TRBV28 and TRBJ1-5, with D maybe TRBD1 (5 bases). CDR3 size: 17 residues. V gave up 0 bases and J gave up 1 base, with 13 bases separating them. The germline V gene encodes CDR1 MDHEN and CDR2 SYDVKM. CDR3 DNA sequence: TGTGCCAGCAGTTTATGGGCCCCAGGGAGGAGCAATCAGCCCCAGCATTTT. Encoded protein: CASSLWAPGRSNQPQHF.

This clonotype has ten or more counts. The chain joins TRBV19 to TRBJ2-5; D is possibly TRBD1 (6 bases). CDR3 length equals 12 residues. Germline assignment: CDR1 LNHDA and CDR2 SQIVND (reference sequence). V lost 6 bases and J lost 6, with 11 bases in between. Here the CDR3 reads CASRRQVKTQYF. CDR3 DNA: TGTGCCAGTAGAAGACAGGTGAAGACCCAGTACTTC.

This clonotype appeared many times. The CDR3 DNA follows: TGTGCCAGCAGGACGAGGGGGGCCTCCTACGAGCAGTACTTC. Its translation: CASRTRGASYEQYF. V usage is TRBV27 and J usage is TRBJ2-7, with D perhaps matching TRBD1 or TRBD2 (6 bases each). This CDR3 region has 14 residues. Trimming cost V 6 bases and J 0 bases, with 12 bases left between them. Germline V gives CDR1 MNHEY, CDR2 SMNVEV (reference sequence).

This clonotype was detected many times. Sequence at one end of the junction differs from germline and may be a read error. The chain combines TRBV27 with TRBJ1-2; 7 nucleotides agree with TRBD1. CDR1 and CDR2 (germline): MNHEY, SMNVEV (reference sequence). The CDR3 is 16 residues long. CDR3 bases: TGTGCCAGCAGTTTATGGGGGAATAGAGGGGGCTATGGCTACGCCTTC. The encoded protein is CASSLWGNRGGYGYAF.

Of note for this clonotype: The junction departs from germline at one end; a sequencing error may be responsible. V gene TRBV19 combines with J gene TRBJ2-4, with 8 positions matching TRBD2. The CDR3 spans 17 residues. CDR1 and CDR2 (germline): LNHDA, SQIVND (reference sequence). The CDR3 region is CASSRNSGDRAKNIKYF. The CDR3 DNA sequence: TGTGCCAGTAGTAGAAATAGCGGGGACCGCGCCAAAAACATTAAGTACTTC.

This clonotype has just one count. No conserved phenylalanine or tryptophan is present at the end of the CDR3, so a read error is the likely explanation. This chain joins TRBV4-1 and TRBJ1-1; perhaps TRBD1 as D (5 bases). The CDR3 consists of 15 residues. The germline V and J ends were trimmed by 4 bases and 1 base, with 13 bases remaining between them. Germline lookup yields CDR1 MGHRA and CDR2 YSYEKL. CDR3: CASSRRGRGNTEAFV. Written as DNA, the CDR3 is TGCGCCAGCAGCCGGCGGGGGAGGGGGAACACTGAAGCTTTCGTT.

On this clonotype: A much larger clone differs by one base, so this may be a read error. The CDR3 does not close with the conserved phenylalanine or tryptophan, likely indicating a read error. J is TRBJ2-7 and V is TRBV7-9; 9 bases fit TRBD2. Trimming at V came to 5 bases and at J to 2 bases, leaving 4 bases not matched to a gene. Germline V gene data show CDR1 as SEHNR and CDR2 as FQNEAQ (reference sequence). The CDR3 has 14 amino acids. DNA of the CDR3: TGTGCCAGCAGCGCTAGCGGGATGACCTACGAGCAGTACCTC. Translating it yields CASSASGMTYEQYL.

A word on this clonotype: At one boundary the junction diverges from the germline segment, which might be a read error. This rearrangement joins TRBV28 to TRBJ2-4; D gene ambiguous. The CDR3 extends over 17 amino acids. Germline V lookup: CDR1 MDHEN, CDR2 SYDVKM. The CDR3 here is CASSSPTEYIAKNIKYF. CDR3 bases: TGTGCCAGCAGTTCTCCGACCGAGTACATAGCCAAAAACATTAAGTACTTC. The variable domain in full, completed from reference TRBV28 and TRBJ2-4, reads DVKVTQSSRYLVKRTGEKVFLECVQDMDHENMFWYRQDPGLGLRLIYFSYDVKMKEKGDIPEGYSVSREKKERFSLILESASTNQTSMYLCASSSPTEYIAKNIKYFGAGTRLSVL.

This clonotype was observed many times. The J gene is TRBJ2-7, the V gene TRBV6-2 or TRBV6-3; unclear D gene. Germline V lookup: CDR1 MNHEY, CDR2 SVGEGT. Trimming took 7 bases from V and 3 from J, leaving 13 bases between them. The CDR3 sequence is 13 residues long. The CDR3 spells CASTGYNNYEQYF. The CDR3 coding sequence is TGTGCCAGCACGGGCTACAATAACTACGAGCAGTACTTC.

The chain carries TRBV27 and TRBJ2-7; 12 nucleotides line up with TRBD1. V lost 8 bases and J lost 5; bases outside the gene matches: 4. This CDR3 is built from 13 residues. The germline CDR1 and CDR2 sequences are MNHEY and SMNVEV (reference sequence). The CDR3 spells CASGTGGGNEQYF. The CDR3 DNA sequence: TGTGCCAGCGGGACAGGGGGCGGAAACGAGCAGTACTTC.

This clonotype was seen repeatedly, ten times or more. The genes are TRBV15 and TRBJ2-5; 8 bases map to TRBD1. From germline, CDR1 is LNHNV and CDR2 YYDKDF (reference sequence). V was clipped by 5 bases and J by 5 bases; unmatched bases: 4. The CDR3 contains 13 residues. The CDR3 nucleotides read TGTGCCACCAGCCGTGGACAGGGTGAGACCCAGTACTTC. Its translation: CATSRGQGETQYF. Looking up the rest from reference TRBV15 and TRBJ2-5 gives the full variable domain: DAMVIQNPRYQVTQFGKPVTLSCSQTLNHNVMYWYQQKSSQAPKLLFHYYDKDFNNEADTPDNFQSRRPNTSFCFLDIRSPGLGDTAMYLCATSRGQGETQYFGPGTRLLVL.

This clonotype was picked up many times. The chain carries TRBV28 and TRBJ2-5; D is possibly TRBD1 (5 bases). This CDR3 is built from 13 residues. The V end was cut by 8 bases, the J end by 3 bases, with 13 bases between. Germline-derived CDR1 and CDR2 are MDHEN and SYDVKM. DNA for the CDR3: TGTGCCAGCGTGGCAGGGTGGGAAGAGACCCAGTACTTC. Its protein is CASVAGWEETQYF.

Only a few counts were recorded for this clonotype. J is TRBJ1-2 and V is TRBV2; D perhaps matches TRBD1 (6 bases). Trimming took 0 bases from V and 11 from J, leaving 13 bases between them. There are 13 residues in the CDR3. Germline assignment: CDR1 SNHLY and CDR2 FYNNEI. CDR3 sequence: CASSEAPGDRYTF. CDR3 nucleotide sequence: TGTGCCAGCAGTGAAGCGCCAGGGGACCGGTACACCTTC.

This clonotype was seen many times. The chain joins TRBV28 to TRBJ2-5; 8 bases match TRBD1. The CDR3 covers 16 residues. The germline V gene encodes CDR1 MDHEN and CDR2 SYDVKM. With 5 bases clipped from V and 4 bases from J, the junction kept 12 bases outside the gene matches. The CDR3 DNA is TGTGCCAGCAGTGCGAACGATCAGGGGGCTGCAGAGACCCAGTACTTC. It codes for CASSANDQGAAETQYF.

The V call is TRBV4-1, the J call TRBJ1-1; D gene uncertain. Germline V gives CDR1 MGHRA, CDR2 YSYEKL. V lost 4 bases, J lost 0 bases, and 12 bases lay in between. This CDR3 region has 15 residues. The CDR3 loop reads CASSPRVLVNTEAFF. CDR3 sequence (DNA): TGCGCCAGCAGCCCCCGGGTGCTAGTGAACACTGAAGCTTTCTTT.

This clonotype was seen repeatedly, ten times or more. The chain has TRBV5-1 and TRBJ1-5; D is undetermined. The germline V gene has CDR1 SGHRS and CDR2 YFSETQ. Trimming shortened V by 4 bases and J by 0 bases, and 11 bases separated the two germline ends. This CDR3 comprises 15 residues. DNA for the CDR3: TGCGCCAGCAGCCCCGAGGGAGCTAGCAATCAGCCCCAGCATTTT. Translation: CASSPEGASNQPQHF.

This clonotype occurred many times. The V gene is TRBV28, the J gene TRBJ1-1, with D hard to call. The germline V and J ends were trimmed by 6 bases and 5 bases, with 13 bases remaining between them. The germline V gene encodes CDR1 MDHEN and CDR2 SYDVKM. The CDR3 sequence is 13 residues long. The CDR3 DNA is TGTGCCAGCAGAGACATAATCCTGACTGAAGCTTTCTTT. Its protein is CASRDIILTEAFF.

This clonotype was counted only a few times. The rearrangement uses TRBV18 and TRBJ1-1; 10 nucleotides line up with TRBD1. CDR3 length: 16 amino acids. The ends lost 2 bases at V and 4 bases at J; junction bases unmatched: 7. Germline loops: CDR1 KGHSH, CDR2 LQKENI. This CDR3 is CASSPVSGQGSTEAFF. As DNA, the CDR3 is TGTGCCAGCTCACCAGTGTCGGGACAGGGGAGCACTGAAGCTTTCTTT.

V gene TRBV6-2 or TRBV6-3 combines with J gene TRBJ2-2; D might be TRBD1 (6 bases). Trimming pared 4 bases from V and 6 bases from J, leaving 9 bases between. This CDR3 comprises 13 residues. Germline CDR1 MNHEY, CDR2 SVGEGT. Written as DNA, the CDR3 is TGTGCCAGCAGTTCGAGGGGGTCCGGGGAGCTGTTTTTT. Its protein is CASSSRGSGELFF.

CDR3 nucleotide sequence: TGTGCCAGCAGTGACCACAGGGGAATCGTCGGCGAGCAGTACTTC. This gives the protein CASSDHRGIVGEQYF. This sequence joins TRBV6-1 and TRBJ2-7; TRBD1 matches at 7 bases. The CDR3 spans 15 residues. Germline V CDR1 and CDR2: MNHNS, SASEGT. Trimming took 3 bases from V and 6 from J; bases not matched to a gene: 11.

This clonotype was recorded many times. The V call is TRBV20-1, the J call TRBJ2-7; 9 positions match TRBD2. V trimming: 1 base; J trimming: 6 bases; junction bases outside the gene matches: 7. The CDR3 sequence is 14 residues long. CDR1 and CDR2 from the germline V gene are DFQATT and SNEGSKA (reference sequence). CDR3 coding DNA: TGCAGTGCTAGAGGGGCTAGCGGGATAGGCGAGCAGTACTTC. It codes for CSARGASGIGEQYF.

This clonotype was counted ten times or more. The rearrangement joins TRBV30 to TRBJ1-1; no clear D gene. Germline V gives CDR1 GTSNPN, CDR2 SVGIG (reference sequence). The CDR3 contains 13 residues. Deletions cut 4 bases from V and 0 bases from J, with 9 bases between. The CDR3, as DNA: TGTGCCTGGACTGGGGTCCTGAACACTGAAGCTTTCTTT. Amino acids: CAWTGVLNTEAFF.

A note on this clonotype: As the CDR3 is not closed by the conserved phenylalanine or tryptophan, this likely results from a read error. J is TRBJ1-5 and V is TRBV20-1; D gene unclear. This CDR3 comprises 14 residues. CDR1 is DFQATT, CDR2 SNEGSKA, per germline (reference sequence). V was cut by 6 bases and J by 5 bases, with 17 bases left in between. This CDR3 is CSAATNPRDQPQHY. In DNA, the CDR3 is TGCAGTGCCGCGACTAACCCTAGGGATCAGCCCCAGCATTAT.